Listed below are T cell receptor beta chains from one sample, sequenced in a study of shared clonotypes between healthy human individuals. Assay used: immunoSEQ multiplex PCR; TCRdb lists only in-frame clones, some missing. The sample lists some 1,100,000 clones, approximately 78% occurring once. The sequenced material came from memory CD4+ T cells from PBMCs. Source of these receptors: a man aged 18 to 30 in good health. Some clones in this sample may be carry-over from other donors' samples. Both conserved end residues are part of each CDR3. A D gene is named only where the DNA matches it firmly. Clone size is stated in some rows and not others, as once, few, many or a class when expanded.

v_gene	abundance	j_gene	d_gene	CDR3nt	CDR3aa
TRBV5-4	.	TRBJ1-2	.	TGTGCCAGCAGCCTGGACGGGGCCAGGGCTAACTATGGCTACACCTTC	CASSLDGARANYGYTF
TRBV5-5	.	TRBJ2-1	TRBD1	TGTGCCAGCAGCTATGGACAGGCTCACTACAATGAGCAGTTCTTC	CASSYGQAHYNEQFF
TRBV18	.	TRBJ2-7	TRBD2	TGTGCCAGCTCAGCTCGGGGGGGTACAGTCCACGAGCAGTACTTC	CASSARGGTVHEQYF
TRBV4-2	.	TRBJ2-3	TRBD2	TGTGCCAGCAGCTTTAGCGGGAGGGCCTTTTCGGTAGCAGATACGCAGTATTTT	CASSFSGRAFSVADTQYF
TRBV27	.	TRBJ1-2	TRBD1	TGTGCCAGCAGTTTAAGGCAGGGGGCCTATGGCTACACCTTC	CASSLRQGAYGYTF
TRBV28	.	TRBJ2-3	TRBD2	TGTGCCAGCAGTTCCTGGGGGACTAGCAGCACAGATACGCAGTATTTT	CASSSWGTSSTDTQYF
TRBV5-1	once	TRBJ1-1	TRBD1	TGCGCCAGCAGCTTGCTTCGTCAGGGGGATACTGAAGCTTTCTTT	CASSLLRQGDTEAFF
TRBV11-2	.	TRBJ2-1	TRBD2	TGTGCCAGCACCGGGACTAGCGGGACCAATGAGCAGTTCTTC	CASTGTSGTNEQFF
TRBV28	.	TRBJ1-5	.	TGTGCCAGCAGACTGTCGGGGATTGATAATCAGCCCCAGCATTTT	CASRLSGIDNQPQHF
TRBV7-6	.	TRBJ1-1	TRBD1	TGTGCCAGCAGCCGGGACAGGGTATCTGAAGCTTTCTTT	CASSRDRVSEAFF
TRBV18	few	TRBJ2-6	.	TGTGCCAGCTCACCACCCTCTGGGGCCAACGTCCTGACTTTC	CASSPPSGANVLTF
TRBV7-9	once	TRBJ2-7	TRBD1	TGTGCCAGCAGCTTAGCCTCCGGGACAGGTTTCTCCTACGAGCAGTACTTC	CASSLASGTGFSYEQYF
TRBV6-5	few	TRBJ1-1	TRBD1	TGTGCCAGCAGTTACAAGACAGGGGGCTCTGAAGCTTTCTTT	CASSYKTGGSEAFF
TRBV5-1	.	TRBJ2-7	TRBD2	TGCGCCAGCAGCTTGGGGAAGTATAGCGGGACGACCTACGAGCAGTACTTC	CASSLGKYSGTTYEQYF
TRBV4-3	.	TRBJ2-7	.	TGCGCCAGCAGCCGAGATCTGGGTCGTCCCTACGAGCAGTACTTC	CASSRDLGRPYEQYF
TRBV5-1	.	TRBJ2-3	TRBD2	TGCGCCAGCAGCTTCTTAGCGGGAGGCACAGATACGCAGTATTTT	CASSFLAGGTDTQYF
TRBV7-2	.	TRBJ1-1	.	TGTGCCAGCAGCTTTGGAGGGGTGTATGGGACTGAAGCTTTCTTT	CASSFGGVYGTEAFF
TRBV9	.	TRBJ2-2	.	TGTGCCAGCAGCGTAGATCAGCGGAACACCGGGGAGCTGTTTTTT	CASSVDQRNTGELFF
TRBV29-1	few	TRBJ1-4	.	TGCAGCGTGGTCGGGGCGGGAAAACTGTTTTTT	CSVVGAGKLFF
TRBV7-2	.	TRBJ2-1	.	TGTGCCAGCCAATTCACGGGGGACTCCCTACAGTTCTTC	CASQFTGDSLQFF
TRBV6-6	.	TRBJ2-7	.	TGTGCCAGCAGTTACCCGAAAGGGGGGGCTGCCTACGAGCAGTACTTC	CASSYPKGGAAYEQYF
TRBV5-1	.	TRBJ2-1	.	TGCGCCAGCAGCTTGGCAGAGGGAGCGGCTCGCAATGAGCAGTTCTTC	CASSLAEGAARNEQFF
TRBV28	.	TRBJ2-7	.	TGTGCCAGCAGTTTACCCCAGTCCTACGAGCAGTACTTC	CASSLPQSYEQYF
TRBV5-1	.	TRBJ1-1	.	TGCGCCAGCAGCTCCTCGATCGACACTGAAGCTTTCTTT	CASSSSIDTEAFF
TRBV5-1	.	TRBJ2-1	TRBD2	TGCGCCAGCACGGGGACTAGTGTACTTGAGCAGTTCTTC	CASTGTSVLEQFF
TRBV5-3	.	TRBJ2-6	.	TGTGCCAGAAGCCCCCCTGGCAAACTAGGATCCGGGGCCAACGTCCTGACTTTC	CARSPPGKLGSGANVLTF
TRBV15	.	TRBJ2-3	.	TGTGCCACCAGCAGAGATATAGCTAGCATCGGCACAGATACGCAGTATTTT	CATSRDIASIGTDTQYF
TRBV2	.	TRBJ2-3	TRBD2	TGTGCCAGCGCGGGGGACACAGATACGCAGTATTTT	CASAGDTDTQYF
TRBV27	few	TRBJ1-2	.	TGTGCCAGCAGTTTATCCCCGGTGAACTATGGCTACACCTTC	CASSLSPVNYGYTF
TRBV7-3	.	TRBJ2-3	TRBD1	TGTGCCAGCAGGGGACAGGGATCCACAGATACGCAGTATTTT	CASRGQGSTDTQYF
TRBV7-7	.	TRBJ2-5	.	TGTGCCAGCAGCTTTCAAATCCAAGAGACCCAGTACTTC	CASSFQIQETQYF
TRBV2	.	TRBJ2-7	.	TGTGCCAGCAGAGGCGACTACGAGCAGTACTTC	CASRGDYEQYF
TRBV6-1	.	TRBJ1-2	TRBD1	TGTGCCAGCAGGGAACAGGGGAACTATGGCTACACCTTC	CASREQGNYGYTF
TRBV7-2	.	TRBJ2-1	TRBD2	TGTGCCAGCAGCTGGGGGACTAGCGGGAGTGGGCAGTTCTTC	CASSWGTSGSGQFF
TRBV2	.	TRBJ2-2	.	TGTGCCAGCAGTGATTGGACCAACACCGGGGAGCTGTTTTTT	CASSDWTNTGELFF
TRBV29-1	.	TRBJ2-7	.	TGCAGCGTTGGGGGGGCTAGCCGGTCCGAGCAGTACTTC	CSVGGASRSEQYF
TRBV11-3	.	TRBJ2-7	TRBD1	TGTGCCAGCAGCGGAGGACAGGGGGCAGGAAGCGAGCAGTACTTC	CASSGGQGAGSEQYF
TRBV2	few	TRBJ1-1	.	TGTGCCAGCAGTGAGTGGGGGGTGGACACTGAAGCTTTCTTT	CASSEWGVDTEAFF
TRBV2	.	TRBJ1-2	.	TGTGCCAGCAGTGAAAACCGGGACCGCTCATCCTATGGCTACACCTTC	CASSENRDRSSYGYTF
TRBV5-1	.	TRBJ2-7	TRBD1	TGCGCCAGCAGCTTACAGGGGGCGCGGGGCCACGAGCAGTACTTC	CASSLQGARGHEQYF
TRBV28	few	TRBJ2-1	TRBD1	TGTGCCAGCAGTTTTGCGCCCACAGGGGATGCGAGGAATGAGCAGTTCTTC	CASSFAPTGDARNEQFF
TRBV6-5	once	TRBJ2-5	.	TGTGCCAGCAGCCTGGGACATCAACAAGAGACCCAGTACTTC	CASSLGHQQETQYF
TRBV7-3	.	TRBJ2-5	TRBD2	TGTGCCAGCAGTTTCTCCGGGACTAGCGGGGTCGAAGGGACCCAGTACTTC	CASSFSGTSGVEGTQYF